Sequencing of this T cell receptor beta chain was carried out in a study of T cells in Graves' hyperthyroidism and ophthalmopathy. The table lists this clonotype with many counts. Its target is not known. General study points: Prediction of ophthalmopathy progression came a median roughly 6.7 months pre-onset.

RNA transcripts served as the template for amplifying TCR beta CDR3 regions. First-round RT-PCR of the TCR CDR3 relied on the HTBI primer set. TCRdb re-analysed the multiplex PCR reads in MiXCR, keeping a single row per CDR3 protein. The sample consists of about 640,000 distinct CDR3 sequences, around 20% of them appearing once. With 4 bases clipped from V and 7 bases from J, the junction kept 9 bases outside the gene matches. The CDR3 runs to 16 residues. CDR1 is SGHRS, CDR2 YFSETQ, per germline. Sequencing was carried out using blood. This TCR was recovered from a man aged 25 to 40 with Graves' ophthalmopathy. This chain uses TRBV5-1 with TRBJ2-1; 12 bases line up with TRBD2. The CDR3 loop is CASSDWGLAGSNEQFF. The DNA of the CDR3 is TGCGCCAGCAGCGATTGGGGACTAGCGGGTTCGAATGAGCAGTTCTTC.